This passage covers 22 T cell receptor beta chains from one sample sequenced in a study of cytomegalovirus exposure and HLA in healthy donors. Vbeta (60) and Jbeta (13) primers were used in the PCR. Clones were read by immunoSEQ multiplex PCR, and TCRdb kept only the in-frame ones, dropping some. The sample table includes some 130,000 clones. The sample consisted of PBMCs. The source is a man aged 18 to 30 in good health and CMV-seronegative.

The gene calls are TRBV5-5 and TRBJ2-3; D gene ambiguous. This CDR3 has 14 amino acids. V lost 5 bases and J 1 base, leaving 11 bases between the germline ends. CDR1 SGHKS and CDR2 YYEKEE come from the germline V gene (reference sequence). CDR3 amino acids: CASRYTEGTDTQYF. CDR3 sequence (DNA): TGTGCCAGCAGATATACAGAAGGCACAGATACGCAGTATTTT.

Notes on this clone: Other DNA sequences in the same sample also yield this CDR3. In DNA, the CDR3 is TGTGCCAGCAGCCCCCACACAGGGGCGAACACTGAAGCTTTCTTT. This gives the protein CASSPHTGANTEAFF. The chain joins TRBV9 to TRBJ1-1; 7 nucleotides align to TRBD1. Per the germline V gene, CDR1 is SGDLS and CDR2 is YYNGEE. The J segment lost 1 base and the V segment lost 4 bases, leaving 7 bases of the junction unmatched. The CDR3 is 15 residues long.

This sequence joins TRBV5-4 and TRBJ2-7; 10 nucleotides agree with TRBD2. The V gene's germline CDR1 is SGHNT and CDR2 YYREEE (reference sequence). This CDR3 has 15 residues. The V gene end was trimmed by 0 bases and the J gene end by 4 bases; junction bases not matched to a gene: 4. CDR3 protein: CASSLAGLAEYEQYF. CDR3 sequence (DNA): TGTGCCAGCAGCTTGGCTGGACTAGCGGAATACGAGCAGTACTTC.

The chain links TRBV28 to TRBJ1-5, with 7 nucleotides matching TRBD1. The CDR3 sequence is 15 residues long. The ends lost 7 bases at V and 2 bases at J; junction bases unmatched: 8. Germline values: CDR1 MDHEN, CDR2 SYDVKM. The CDR3 nucleotides are TGTGCCAGCATGCAAGGGGGCTTGGGCAATCAGCCCCAGCATTTT. It yields the protein CASMQGGLGNQPQHF.

The V and J genes are TRBV12-5 and TRBJ2-2; a weak D match, TRBD2 (6 bases). Trimming cost V 6 bases and J 5 bases, with 10 bases left between them. This CDR3 is built from 13 residues. The germline CDR1 and CDR2 sequences are LGHNT and FRNRAP. The CDR3 sequence is CASGTEGTGELFF. The CDR3 coding sequence is TGTGCTAGTGGCACGGAGGGAACCGGGGAGCTGTTTTTT.

The CDR3 nucleotides read TGCGCCAGCAGCCAGCAGGGGAATAGCAATCAGCCCCAGCATTTT. This sequence encodes CASSQQGNSNQPQHF. The chain joins TRBV4-1 to TRBJ1-5; TRBD1 might be the D (6 bases). Germline assignment: CDR1 MGHRA and CDR2 YSYEKL. The CDR3 sequence is 15 residues long. V shed 3 bases and J shed 0 bases, with 9 bases lying between them.

This sequence joins TRBV7-3 and TRBJ2-1; D perhaps matches TRBD1 (6 bases). The V gene's germline CDR1 is SGHTA and CDR2 FQGTGA. V gave up 1 base and J gave up 8 bases, with 12 bases separating them. The CDR3 is 14 amino acids. The CDR3 DNA follows: TGTGCCAGCAGCTTAAATTGGGCAGGGGATGAGCAGTTCTTC. Translation: CASSLNWAGDEQFF. The whole variable domain, remainder taken from reference TRBV7-3 and TRBJ2-1, is GAGVSQTPSNKVTEKGKYVELRCDPISGHTALYWYRQSLGQGPEFLIYFQGTGAADDSGLPNDRFFAVRPEGSVSTLKIQRTERGDSAVYLCASSLNWAGDEQFFGPGTRLTVL.

The chain couples TRBV7-2 to TRBJ2-1; the D gene is possibly TRBD2 (5 bases). Germline V gene data show CDR1 as SGHTA and CDR2 as FQGNSA. Trimming removed 0 bases from V and 9 bases from J, with 9 bases in between. The CDR3 runs to 13 residues. CDR3 in amino acids: CASSLAVSAEQFF. The DNA for the CDR3 is TGTGCCAGCAGCTTAGCTGTTAGCGCTGAGCAGTTCTTC.

V and J are TRBV30 and TRBJ1-2; possibly TRBD1 for D (5 bases). Germline-derived CDR1 and CDR2 are GTSNPN and SVGIG (reference sequence). V lost 3 bases, J lost 4 bases, and 15 bases lay in between. This CDR3 has 14 amino acids. As DNA, the CDR3 is TGTGCCTGGAGGCCAGGGAGGATAAGCTATGGCTACACCTTC. This codes for CAWRPGRISYGYTF.

V gene TRBV9 combines with J gene TRBJ1-2; D is possibly TRBD1 (6 bases). The germline V gene has CDR1 SGDLS and CDR2 YYNGEE. The CDR3 runs to 15 residues. V was trimmed by 4 bases and J by 2 bases, leaving 15 bases between them. The chain's CDR3 is CASSPPTGLNYGYTF. The CDR3 coding sequence is TGTGCCAGCAGCCCCCCTACAGGGTTGAACTATGGCTACACCTTC.

V and J are TRBV5-8 and TRBJ1-3; 7 bases are a match to TRBD1. The CDR3 consists of 16 residues. J gave up 0 bases and V 4 bases, and 7 bases lay outside the gene matches. CDR1 and CDR2 from the germline V gene are SGHTS and YDEGEE. DNA for the CDR3: TGTGCCAGCAGCCCGCGTGGGGACAGCTCTGGAAACACCATATATTTT. The encoded protein is CASSPRGDSSGNTIYF.

V is TRBV27 and J is TRBJ1-3; a weak D match, TRBD1 (6 bases). Germline loops: CDR1 MNHEY, CDR2 SMNVEV (reference sequence). Trimming took 2 bases from V and 4 from J, leaving 9 bases between them. This CDR3 has 14 residues. The CDR3 loop is CASSLTGNGNTIYF. In DNA form, the CDR3 reads TGTGCCAGCAGTTTAACAGGGAACGGAAACACCATATATTTT.

V is TRBV7-2 and J is TRBJ2-5; tentative D call: TRBD2 (5 bases). In germline, CDR1 is SGHTA, CDR2 FQGNSA. This CDR3 comprises 14 residues. Trimming took off 1 base at V and 4 bases at J, with 10 bases between the two ends. The CDR3 here is CASSLGRGTETQYF. CDR3 sequence (DNA): TGTGCCAGCAGCTTAGGACGGGGTACAGAGACCCAGTACTTC.

The V gene is TRBV28, the J gene TRBJ1-1; D is ambiguous. Germline V gene sequence: CDR1 MDHEN, CDR2 SYDVKM. The V and J ends lost 2 bases and 6 bases respectively, with 13 bases between them. This CDR3 has 14 amino acids. CDR3 nucleotide sequence: TGTGCCAGCAGTTTAAGCGGTGTAATATCTGAAGCTTTCTTT. Its translation is CASSLSGVISEAFF.

Of note for this clone: Other DNA sequences within the sample encode an identical CDR3. The chain is built from TRBV18 and TRBJ1-2; TRBD1 matches at 7 bases. V shed 2 bases and J 3 bases; nucleotides not matched to a gene: 0. Germline CDR1 KGHSH, CDR2 LQKENI. CDR3 length: 13 residues. In nucleotides, the CDR3 is TGTGCCAGCTCACCAGACAGGGACTATGGCTACACCTTC. It translates to CASSPDRDYGYTF. Variable domain in full (rest from reference TRBV18 and TRBJ1-2): NAGVMQNPRHLVRRRGQEARLRCSPMKGHSHVYWYRQLPEEGLKFMVYLQKENIIDESGMPKERFSAEFPKEGPSILRIQQVVRGDSAAYFCASSPDRDYGYTFGSGTRLTVV.

The chain uses TRBV7-8 and TRBJ2-7; no reliable D call. V lost 5 bases and J lost 3, with 17 bases in between. Germline CDR1 reads SGHVS; CDR2 reads FQNEAQ. The CDR3 covers 15 residues. CDR3 in amino acids: CASSPSALILYEQYF. The CDR3 DNA sequence: TGTGCCAGCAGCCCCAGTGCCCTGATCCTCTACGAGCAGTACTTC.

The J gene is TRBJ2-7, the V gene TRBV19; D may be TRBD2 (6 bases). The length of the CDR3 is 12 residues. Trimming removed 9 bases from V and 2 bases from J, with 11 bases in between. CDR1 LNHDA and CDR2 SQIVND come from the germline V gene (reference sequence). CDR3 sequence: CASAGPTYEQYF. CDR3 bases: TGTGCCAGCGCGGGGCCCACCTACGAGCAGTACTTC.

The V call is TRBV27, the J call TRBJ1-1, with D unclear. Germline values: CDR1 MNHEY, CDR2 SMNVEV (reference sequence). Trimming removed 3 bases at V and 3 bases at J, with 8 bases between. The CDR3 is made up of 13 amino acids. As DNA, the CDR3 is TGTGCCAGCAGTTTGAGGGCGCACACTGAAGCTTTCTTT. It encodes CASSLRAHTEAFF.

The V and J genes are TRBV6-5 and TRBJ2-7, with 7 bases lining up with TRBD1. Losses at the gene ends were 5 bases for V and 6 bases for J; bases not matched to a gene: 10. CDR3 size: 14 residues. Germline CDR1 and CDR2: MNHEY and SVGAGI. The CDR3 nucleotides are TGTGCCAGCAGTACTAGGGACAGTCAAAGCGAGCAGTACTTC. This encodes CASSTRDSQSEQYF.

This chain links TRBV6-1 with TRBJ2-7; D is perhaps TRBD1 (6 bases). The germline gives CDR1 MNHNS, CDR2 SASEGT. V was shortened by 8 bases and J by 4 bases, with 21 bases between the two germline ends. The CDR3 runs to 15 residues. For the CDR3, the DNA is TGTGCCAGCCAACGTCAACAGGGAGAGGGATACGAGCAGTACTTC. It specifies CASQRQQGEGYEQYF.

V usage is TRBV6-6 and J usage is TRBJ2-7; 8 bases line up with TRBD1. Germline trimming cut 5 bases from V and 6 bases from J; bases unmatched to any gene: 9. The CDR3 contains 14 residues. Germline assignment: CDR1 MNHNY and CDR2 SVGAGI (reference sequence). As DNA, the CDR3 is TGTGCCAGCAGTCCAGGGGGCGCTTGGGGCGAGCAGTACTTC. Its protein product is CASSPGGAWGEQYF.

The chain joins TRBV5-4 to TRBJ1-1; perhaps TRBD1 as D (6 bases). Trimming removed 4 bases from V and 0 bases from J, with 13 bases in between. The CDR3 is 15 residues long. Germline values: CDR1 SGHNT, CDR2 YYREEE (reference sequence). The CDR3 nucleotides are TGTGCCAGCAGCCAACATGGGGGCCTGAACACTGAAGCTTTCTTT. Translation: CASSQHGGLNTEAFF.